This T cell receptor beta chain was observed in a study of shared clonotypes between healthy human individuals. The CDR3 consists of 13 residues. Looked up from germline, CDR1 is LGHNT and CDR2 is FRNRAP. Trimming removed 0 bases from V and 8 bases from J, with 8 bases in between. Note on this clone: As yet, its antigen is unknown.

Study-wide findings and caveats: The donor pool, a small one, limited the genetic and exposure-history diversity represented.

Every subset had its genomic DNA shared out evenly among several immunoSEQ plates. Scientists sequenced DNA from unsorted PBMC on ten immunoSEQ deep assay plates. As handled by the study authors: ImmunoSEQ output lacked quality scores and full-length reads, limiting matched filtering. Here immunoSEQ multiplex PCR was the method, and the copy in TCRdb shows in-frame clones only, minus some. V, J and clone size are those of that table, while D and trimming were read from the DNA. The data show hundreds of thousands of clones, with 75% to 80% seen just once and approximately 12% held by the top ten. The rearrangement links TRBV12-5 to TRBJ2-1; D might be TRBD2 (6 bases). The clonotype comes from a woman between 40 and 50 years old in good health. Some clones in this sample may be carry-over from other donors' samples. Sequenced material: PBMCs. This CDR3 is CASGLVGSYEQFF. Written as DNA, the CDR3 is TGTGCTAGTGGTTTGGTCGGGAGTTATGAGCAGTTCTTC.